The clone carrying this TCR beta chain was seen a single time. Trimming stripped 3 bases from V and 5 bases from J, with 11 bases between. The CDR3 extends over 13 amino acids. Germline V gene data show CDR1 as SGHKS and CDR2 as YYEKEE (reference sequence). The age range of participants was about 18 to 95 years, with residence in about two dozen US areas. In the original analysis: Amplification from reference gene primers served as the basis for estimated nucleated cell counts. Produced via immunoSEQ multiplex PCR; TCRdb's table is partial and in-frame only. That table is the source of V, J and clone size, and D and trimming were worked out from the DNA. This table has about 240,000 clones, roughly 86% appearing once. This entry belongs to a study of blood T cell repertoires in COVID-19.

Sequencing was carried out using PBMCs or T cells enriched from blood (not recorded which). This sequence was found in a woman aged 40 to 50 with acute COVID-19. The genes are TRBV5-5 and TRBJ1-1; D is unclear. The CDR3, as DNA: TGTGCCAGCAGCTCCACGGGGTGGACTGAAGCTTTCTTT. Translation gives CASSSTGWTEAFF.